The present T cell receptor beta chain was sequenced within a study of CD8+ T cells in alopecia areata. Turning to the study itself: Patients received oral tofacitinib, 5 to 10 mg twice daily, for moderate-to-severe alopecia areata. General study points: Compared with normal scalp, lesional scalp had higher clonality and more expanded CD8+ clones. Sharing of TCRs across patients appeared less clear than in mice, possibly for HLA-related reasons.

Comment on this clone: Its antigen is not identified.

This CDR3 has 14 amino acids. The V gene's germline CDR1 is SGHAT and CDR2 FQNNGV. V lost 5 bases and J lost 0, with 9 bases in between. Extracted from the samples, RNA was reverse transcribed into cDNA to serve as the sequencing template. Here immunoSEQ multiplex PCR was the method, and the copy in TCRdb shows in-frame clones only, minus some. The table has some 170,000 clones, around 64% seen once. The chain links TRBV11-2 to TRBJ2-3; D is ambiguous. Sequencing was performed on CD8+ T cells sorted from blood, taken at week 0. The clonotype comes from a human donor with alopecia areata. CDR3 region: CASSTDGSTDTQYF. For the CDR3, the DNA is TGTGCCAGCAGCACGGACGGTAGCACAGATACGCAGTATTTT.